Presented here are 7 T cell receptor beta chains from one specimen sequenced in a study of technical replicates of blood from four donors. Using immunoSEQ multiplex PCR, the repertoire was profiled, and TCRdb retains in-frame clones only, with some absent. The sample has 62,000 or so clones; approximately 86% are singletons. The specimen was PBMCs. Source of these receptors: a human donor in good health. Some clones in this sample may be carry-over from other donors' samples.

The chain combines TRBV15 with TRBJ2-7, with TRBD2 as a possible D gene (5 bases). Trimming took off 3 bases at V and 6 bases at J, with 12 bases between the two ends. The germline gives CDR1 LNHNV, CDR2 YYDKDF (reference sequence). This CDR3 has 13 residues. CDR3 sequence: CATSRPGGSEQYF. The DNA of the CDR3 is TGTGCCACCAGCAGGCCCGGTGGGAGCGAGCAGTACTTC.

The chain uses TRBV18 and TRBJ2-1; D might be TRBD2 (6 bases). The germline V and J ends were trimmed by 2 bases and 0 bases, with 8 bases remaining between them. CDR1 is KGHSH, CDR2 LQKENI, per germline. The CDR3 is 15 amino acids. The CDR3 DNA reads as TGTGCCAGCTCACCAGCCGGGAGCTCCTACAATGAGCAGTTCTTC. Encoded protein: CASSPAGSSYNEQFF.

The chain couples TRBV1 to TRBJ2-1; the table calls TRBD2, which could not be checked here. TRBV1 is a pseudogene locus. CDR3 length: 16 residues. The CDR3 DNA sequence: TGCACCAGCAGCCAAGTATTTAGCGAGGGATACAATGAGCAGTTCTTC. This encodes CTSSQVFSEGYNEQFF.

The chain is built from TRBV6-1 and TRBJ1-1; 7 positions match TRBD1. Looked up from germline, CDR1 is MNHNS and CDR2 is SASEGT. The CDR3 sequence is 13 residues long. V trimming: 1 base; J trimming: 4 bases; junction bases outside the gene matches: 0. The CDR3, as DNA: TGTGCCAGCAGTGAAGGGACAGGCACTGAAGCTTTCTTT. This sequence encodes CASSEGTGTEAFF.

This clone was found a few times. The chain links TRBV19 to TRBJ1-1; D gene ambiguous. This CDR3 has 13 amino acids. Trimming cost V 5 bases and J 5 bases, with 12 bases left between them. The germline V gene has CDR1 LNHDA and CDR2 SQIVND (reference sequence). CDR3 region: CASSVSTRTEAFF. CDR3 coding DNA: TGTGCCAGTAGTGTTTCAACGCGGACTGAAGCTTTCTTT.

The sample holds one count of this clone. The genes are TRBV7-2 and TRBJ2-1; 15 bases map to TRBD2. The CDR3 consists of 17 residues. Germline trimming cut 4 bases from V and 10 bases from J; bases unmatched to any gene: 11. Germline CDR1 is SGHTA and CDR2 is FQGNSA. CDR3 region: CASSSHPGLAGGGEQFF. The CDR3 region has the DNA TGTGCCAGCAGCTCCCATCCGGGACTAGCGGGAGGAGGGGAGCAGTTCTTC.

The V gene is TRBV10-3, the J gene TRBJ2-5; 7 nucleotides match TRBD2. Germline trimming cut 11 bases from V and 2 bases from J; bases unmatched to any gene: 14. CDR3 length: 15 amino acids. Per germline, CDR1 ENHRY and CDR2 SYGVKD. CDR3 DNA sequence: TGTGCCTCTTCCTGGGGGGGGGATCGGCAAGAGACCCAGTACTTC. Translation: CASSWGGDRQETQYF.